The rows below give T cell receptor beta chains drawn from one sample of a study of shared clonotypes between healthy human individuals. Assay: immunoSEQ multiplex PCR; the TCRdb copy retains only in-frame clones and omits some. The sample carries roughly 640,000 clones, around two thirds recorded once. The specimen sequenced was memory CD4+ T cells sorted from blood. These receptor sequences come from a woman aged 30 to 39 in good health. Each CDR3 is given with its conserved first and last residue. Each record gives: V gene, D gene, clone size, J gene, CDR3 DNA, CDR3 protein. The D gene is left open where the match is weak. Rows give clone size only sometimes, using once, few, many, or a class for an expanded clone.

TRBV28	.	.	TRBJ1-1	TGTGCCAGCAGTTTGGTACATCAAACTGAAGCTTTCTTT	CASSLVHQTEAFF
TRBV19	.	few	TRBJ1-2	TGTGCCAGTAGTATAGATCGGCGGGGTTTAAAAGGCTACACCTTC	CASSIDRRGLKGYTF
TRBV2	.	once	TRBJ2-2	TGTGCCAGCGCCCCGACTAGTAAGACCGGGGAGCTGTTTTTT	CASAPTSKTGELFF
TRBV7-9	.	.	TRBJ2-5	TGTGCCAGCAGCTTAGGTGCCGGAGGGGAGACCCAGTACTTC	CASSLGAGGETQYF
TRBV25-1	.	.	TRBJ2-3	TGTGCCAGCAGTGAAATCCACGGGGCTGAGGCCACAGATACGCAGTATTTT	CASSEIHGAEATDTQYF
TRBV7-5	.	.	TRBJ2-2	TGTGTCAGAAGCCCAAAGGAGGTAGCGGGAGAGAACACCGGGGAGCTGTTTTTT	CVRSPKEVAGENTGELFF
TRBV19	TRBD2	few	TRBJ2-7	TGTGCCAGTAGTCGGGAGGCAGGGGAGCAGTACTTC	CASSREAGEQYF
TRBV2	.	.	TRBJ1-3	TGTGCCAGCAAACAGGGAAGTGACGGAAACACCATATATTTT	CASKQGSDGNTIYF
TRBV4-1	TRBD2	few	TRBJ2-3	TGCGCCAGCAGCCAAGGAGTTCAGACTAGCGGGAGATTGGCAGATACGCAGTATTTT	CASSQGVQTSGRLADTQYF
TRBV13	TRBD2	many	TRBJ2-1	TGTGCCAGCAGCCGGCGACTAGCGGGAGGTATCGATGAGCAGTTCTTC	CASSRRLAGGIDEQFF
TRBV14	TRBD2	.	TRBJ2-1	TGTGCCAGCAGCCCCGGGACTAGCGGGTTCTTTAATGAGCAGTTCTTC	CASSPGTSGFFNEQFF
TRBV7-9	TRBD2	few	TRBJ2-7	TGTGCCACCCAACTAGCGGGAGGTGCTTCTGAGCAGTACTTC	CATQLAGGASEQYF
TRBV18	.	few	TRBJ2-7	TGTGCCAGCTCAAGGACAAACTCCTACGAGCAGTACTTC	CASSRTNSYEQYF
TRBV10-3	.	.	TRBJ2-1	TGTGCCATCACTTCCCCCACCTACAATGAGCAGTTCTTC	CAITSPTYNEQFF
TRBV6-1	.	.	TRBJ2-7	TGTGCCAGCGGCCGGAGCGGACTCTACGAGCAGTACTTC	CASGRSGLYEQYF
TRBV4-1	.	.	TRBJ2-3	TGCGCCAGCAGCCAAGATGGAGGGAGCCCATATTTT	CASSQDGGSPYF
TRBV18	TRBD2	few	TRBJ2-2	TGTGCCAGCTCATCACTAGCGGGAGATGAGCTGTTTTTT	CASSSLAGDELFF
TRBV5-4	.	.	TRBJ2-1	TGTGCCAGCCGTCGGGAGAACAATGAGCAGTTCTTC	CASRRENNEQFF